One and the same sample provided the 22 T cell receptor beta chains below, sequenced in a study of cytomegalovirus exposure and HLA in healthy donors. The PCR had 60 Vbeta and 13 Jbeta primers. Profiled with immunoSEQ multiplex PCR; TCRdb holds only in-frame clones, not every one. The repertoire includes about 240,000 clones, about 88% of them detected once, and about 0.25% sits in the top ten. Input material: PBMCs. These receptors all stem from a girl aged 2 to 9 in good health and CMV-seronegative.

The CDR3 DNA reads TGCGCCAGCAGAGAACTAGCGGGGGGATCCCCCTACGAGCAGTACTTC. It specifies CASRELAGGSPYEQYF. The chain recombines TRBV5-1 with TRBJ2-7, with 12 bases matching TRBD2. The CDR3 spans 16 residues. In germline, CDR1 is SGHRS, CDR2 YFSETQ. With 5 bases clipped from V and 2 bases from J, the junction kept 8 bases outside the gene matches.

The CDR3 sequence is CASSYSNSYNEQFF. The CDR3 nucleotides are TGTGCCAGCAGTTACTCGAACAGCTACAATGAGCAGTTCTTC. The rearrangement links TRBV6-6 to TRBJ2-1; no clear D. The CDR3 sequence is 14 residues long. Trimming shortened V by 0 bases and J by 3 bases, and 6 bases separated the two germline ends. From germline, CDR1 is MNHNY and CDR2 SVGAGI (reference sequence).

The V call is TRBV15, the J call TRBJ1-6, with 8 positions matching TRBD1. Losses at the gene ends were 2 bases for V and 4 bases for J; bases not matched to a gene: 13. The CDR3 sequence is 19 residues long. Germline CDR1 is LNHNV and CDR2 is YYDKDF (reference sequence). CDR3 in DNA: TGTGCCACCAGCAGACTACCCTACGGGACAGGTTCTTATAATTCACCCCTCCACTTT. Its protein product is CATSRLPYGTGSYNSPLHF.

CDR3 in amino acids: CASSLRQGARTEAFF. Here the CDR3 DNA reads TGTGCCAGCAGTTTAAGGCAGGGGGCGCGAACTGAAGCTTTCTTT. The chain is built from TRBV27 and TRBJ1-1, with 8 positions matching TRBD1. The germline V gene has CDR1 MNHEY and CDR2 SMNVEV (reference sequence). The length of the CDR3 is 15 residues. The V segment lost 2 bases and the J segment 5 bases; nucleotides outside the gene matches: 7.

V and J are TRBV18 and TRBJ1-2; D remains unclear. Deletions cut 0 bases from V and 3 bases from J, with 8 bases between. Germline assignment: CDR1 KGHSH and CDR2 LQKENI. The CDR3 loop spans 14 amino acids. CDR3 loop: CASSPPNSYYGYTF. The CDR3 nucleotides read TGTGCCAGCTCACCACCGAACAGCTACTATGGCTACACCTTC.

The chain uses TRBV7-9 and TRBJ2-7; 9 bases are shared with TRBD1. This CDR3 contains 15 residues. Germline V gene data show CDR1 as SEHNR and CDR2 as FQNEAQ (reference sequence). V trimming: 3 bases; J trimming: 2 bases; junction bases outside the gene matches: 5. This chain's CDR3 is CASSLRTGVPYEQYF. The CDR3 DNA reads as TGTGCCAGCAGCTTGAGGACAGGGGTCCCCTACGAGCAGTACTTC.

The chain has TRBV19 and TRBJ1-4, with D possibly matching TRBD1 (6 bases). CDR1 LNHDA and CDR2 SQIVND come from the germline V gene (reference sequence). Deletions cut 5 bases from V and 6 bases from J, with 16 bases between. CDR3 length: 15 residues. Written as DNA, the CDR3 is TGTGCCAGTAGTTTGTCCCGGGACACAGATGAAAAACTGTTTTTT. Residues: CASSLSRDTDEKLFF.

This clone was counted once. CDR3 DNA: TGCGCCAGCAGCTTGGGGGCGTCTCTAGCGGGAGTTGATGAGCAGTTCTTC. Amino acid sequence: CASSLGASLAGVDEQFF. The gene calls are TRBV5-1 and TRBJ2-1; 10 bases map to TRBD2. The length of the CDR3 is 17 residues. V shed 0 bases, J shed 8 bases, and the junction held 11 bases outside the gene matches. Germline V gene lookup returns CDR1 SGHRS and CDR2 YFSETQ.

The V call is TRBV6-5, the J call TRBJ2-7; a possible D gene is TRBD2 (5 bases). Deletions cut 2 bases from V and 2 bases from J, with 7 bases between. The CDR3 sequence is 13 residues long. Germline CDR1 and CDR2: MNHEY and SVGAGI. This CDR3 reads CASSYRRAYEQYF. CDR3 DNA: TGTGCCAGCAGTTACAGGCGGGCCTACGAGCAGTACTTC.

The V call is TRBV10-1, the J call TRBJ2-3; 11 positions agree with TRBD1. This CDR3 contains 16 residues. Looked up from germline, CDR1 is WNHNN and CDR2 is SYGVQD (reference sequence). The V and J ends lost 3 bases and 6 bases, in that order; junction bases with no gene match: 8. The CDR3 loop reads CASSDGQGAPDDTQYF. In nucleotides, the CDR3 is TGCGCCAGCAGTGATGGACAGGGGGCCCCCGACGATACGCAGTATTTT.

The chain uses TRBV5-1 and TRBJ1-2, with D uncertain. The germline CDR1 and CDR2 sequences are SGHRS and YFSETQ. V dropped 4 bases and J dropped 2 bases, with 12 bases sitting between them. CDR3 length equals 14 residues. CDR3 in DNA: TGCGCCAGCAGCCCCGGAGAGCTGAACTATGGCTACACCTTC. Protein sequence: CASSPGELNYGYTF.

This chain links TRBV5-6 with TRBJ2-5, with D maybe TRBD1 (6 bases). CDR1 is SGHDT and CDR2 is YYEEEE in the germline V gene. The CDR3 consists of 13 residues. V lost 2 bases and J lost 6, with 11 bases in between. The CDR3 coding sequence is TGTGCCAGCAGCTTAGGGGGTGGGCAGACCCAGTACTTC. This sequence encodes CASSLGGGQTQYF.

V usage is TRBV7-9 and J usage is TRBJ2-7, with a weak D call TRBD1 (6 bases). The CDR3 has 14 residues. V shed 6 bases and J shed 2 bases, with 14 bases lying between them. Germline CDR1 and CDR2: SEHNR and FQNEAQ (reference sequence). Here the CDR3 DNA reads TGTGCCAGCAGTCCCCAGGGGCTACCCTACGAGCAGTACTTC. Its translation: CASSPQGLPYEQYF.

The chain has TRBV20-1 and TRBJ2-5; a weak D match, TRBD1 (5 bases). Per germline, CDR1 DFQATT and CDR2 SNEGSKA (reference sequence). The CDR3 runs 11 residues. Trimming cost V 7 bases and J 5 bases, with 11 bases left between them. CDR3 DNA: TGCAGTGTGGGGCTCCAGGAGACCCAGTACTTC. This gives the protein CSVGLQETQYF.

The V call is TRBV10-2, the J call TRBJ1-4; 8 bases agree with TRBD1. J gave up 10 bases and V 4 bases, and 5 bases lay outside the gene matches. Germline assignment: CDR1 WSHSY and CDR2 SAAADI. The CDR3 consists of 13 residues. The CDR3 loop is CASSAQGAGKLFF. In nucleotides, the CDR3 is TGCGCCAGCAGTGCCCAGGGGGCGGGAAAACTGTTTTTT.

The chain has TRBV6-5 and TRBJ2-5; tentative D call: TRBD1 (6 bases). Trimming cost V 4 bases and J 5 bases, with 17 bases left between them. The germline V gene has CDR1 MNHEY and CDR2 SVGAGI. CDR3 length: 15 amino acids. CDR3 loop: CASSSTAGQGETQYF. The CDR3 DNA sequence: TGTGCCAGCAGTTCCACGGCCGGGCAGGGGGAGACCCAGTACTTC.

V and J are TRBV11-3 and TRBJ1-4; D perhaps matches TRBD1 (5 bases). Trimming took off 5 bases at V and 7 bases at J, with 20 bases between the two ends. Germline CDR1 SGHNT, CDR2 YENEEA. This CDR3 is built from 16 residues. The CDR3 reads CASSTSEMGPGEKLFF. CDR3 bases: TGTGCCAGCAGCACCTCGGAGATGGGGCCCGGTGAAAAACTGTTTTTT.

This chain links TRBV28 with TRBJ2-7, with D unresolved. Trimming removed 6 bases from V and 0 bases from J, with 18 bases in between. CDR3 length: 16 amino acids. Germline lookup yields CDR1 MDHEN and CDR2 SYDVKM. Written as DNA, the CDR3 is TGTGCCAGCAGCCTAACCCGCGCGGAAAGCTCCTACGAGCAGTACTTC. Translating it yields CASSLTRAESSYEQYF. The entire variable domain, with the rest obtained from reference TRBV28 and TRBJ2-7, is as follows: DVKVTQSSRYLVKRTGEKVFLECVQDMDHENMFWYRQDPGLGLRLIYFSYDVKMKEKGDIPEGYSVSREKKERFSLILESASTNQTSMYLCASSLTRAESSYEQYFGPGTRLTVT.

The chain recombines TRBV5-1 with TRBJ2-1; 9 bases are shared with TRBD1. Germline assignment: CDR1 SGHRS and CDR2 YFSETQ. V was pared by 7 bases and J by 5 bases, with 7 bases of the junction left unmatched. The CDR3 spans 14 residues. DNA of the CDR3: TGCGCCAGCCGGGGACAGGGATCCCACAATGAGCAGTTCTTC. It translates to CASRGQGSHNEQFF.

This sequence joins TRBV18 and TRBJ2-2; D possibly corresponds to TRBD1 (5 bases). V was cut by 6 bases and J by 5 bases, with 10 bases left in between. The germline V gene encodes CDR1 KGHSH and CDR2 LQKENI. The CDR3 consists of 13 residues. The CDR3 is CASSQGGTGELFF. The CDR3 DNA is TGTGCCAGCTCTCAGGGCGGAACCGGGGAGCTGTTTTTT.

This clone turned up a few times. The rearrangement uses TRBV7-9 and TRBJ2-7, with 9 bases that match TRBD1. V gave up 5 bases and J gave up 2 bases; unmatched junction bases: 7. This CDR3 spans 15 amino acids. CDR1 is SEHNR and CDR2 is FQNEAQ in the germline V gene (reference sequence). DNA for the CDR3: TGTGCCAGCAGCCCCGGGACAGGGTCACCCTACGAGCAGTACTTC. Translating it yields CASSPGTGSPYEQYF.

This clone was recorded only once. Other DNA sequences in the sample encode the same CDR3. The J gene is TRBJ2-7, the V gene TRBV5-5; 9 positions agree with TRBD2. Germline loops: CDR1 SGHKS, CDR2 YYEKEE (reference sequence). V shed 1 base and J 1 base; nucleotides not matched to a gene: 0. This CDR3 contains 14 residues. The CDR3: CASSLLAGSYEQYF. In DNA, the CDR3 is TGTGCCAGCAGCTTGCTAGCGGGGTCCTACGAGCAGTACTTC.